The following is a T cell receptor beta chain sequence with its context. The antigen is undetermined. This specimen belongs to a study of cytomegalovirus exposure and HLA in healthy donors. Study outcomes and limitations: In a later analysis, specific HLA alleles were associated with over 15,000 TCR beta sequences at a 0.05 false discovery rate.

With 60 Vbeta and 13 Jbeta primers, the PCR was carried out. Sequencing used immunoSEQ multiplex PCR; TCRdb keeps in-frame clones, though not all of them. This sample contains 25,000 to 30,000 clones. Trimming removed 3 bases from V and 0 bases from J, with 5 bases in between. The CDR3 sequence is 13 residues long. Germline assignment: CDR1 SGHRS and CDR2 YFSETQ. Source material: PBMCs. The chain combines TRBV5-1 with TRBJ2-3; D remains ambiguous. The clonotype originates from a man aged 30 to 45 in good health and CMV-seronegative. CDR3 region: CASSYSSTDTQYF. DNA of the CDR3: TGCGCCAGCAGCTACAGTAGCACAGATACGCAGTATTTT.